Shown below are 20 T cell receptor beta chains from a single sample sequenced in a study of cytomegalovirus exposure and HLA in healthy donors. Method: immunoSEQ multiplex PCR; TCRdb's copy keeps in-frame clones and lacks some. The table shows about 250,000 clones, with over 75% occurring only once. Sequencing was done on a sample of PBMCs. The receptors come from a man between 18 and 35 years old in good health and CMV-seropositive.

The chain recombines TRBV6-1 with TRBJ2-1; 14 bases agree with TRBD2. CDR3 length: 17 residues. Germline V gene lookup returns CDR1 MNHNS and CDR2 SASEGT. V trimming: 7 bases; J trimming: 7 bases; junction bases outside the gene matches: 12. For the CDR3, the DNA is TGTGCCAGCACTGAGACCTGGACTAGCGGGAGGTATAATGAGCAGTTCTTC. This translates into CASTETWTSGRYNEQFF.

The J gene is TRBJ2-3, the V gene TRBV5-8; D remains unclear. Germline-derived CDR1 and CDR2 are SGHTS and YDEGEE. The V end was cut by 1 base, the J end by 1 base, with 7 bases between. CDR3 size: 14 residues. DNA of the CDR3: TGTGCCAGCAGCTTGCAGGCAGGCACAGATACGCAGTATTTT. Its protein is CASSLQAGTDTQYF. Based on the CDR3 plus reference TRBV5-8 and TRBJ2-3, the full variable domain is EAGVTQSPTHLIKTRGQQATLRCSPISGHTSVYWYQQALGLGLQFLLWYDEGEERNRGNFPPRFSGRQFPNYSSELNVNALELEDSALYLCASSLQAGTDTQYFGPGTRLTVL.

The chain recombines TRBV7-9 with TRBJ2-7, with D possibly matching TRBD1 (6 bases). The germline V gene has CDR1 SEHNR and CDR2 FQNEAQ (reference sequence). V was pared by 1 base and J by 2 bases, with 15 bases between. The CDR3 runs 16 residues. CDR3 bases: TGTGCCAGCAGCTTAGGAATCCAGGGGCCACCCTACGAGCAGTACTTC. This encodes CASSLGIQGPPYEQYF.

The V and J genes are TRBV27 and TRBJ1-4; D not resolved. There are 14 residues in the CDR3. V was pared by 5 bases and J by 6 bases, with 13 bases between. Germline loops: CDR1 MNHEY, CDR2 SMNVEV (reference sequence). CDR3 sequence (DNA): TGTGCCAGCAGTGGAAGCCCCCGCTATGAAAAACTGTTTTTT. This sequence encodes CASSGSPRYEKLFF.

The chain employs TRBV29-1 and TRBJ2-3; no clear D. The germline V gene encodes CDR1 SQVTM and CDR2 ANQGSEA. V shed 7 bases and J shed 2 bases, with 1 base lying between them. The length of the CDR3 is 9 residues. DNA for the CDR3: TGCAGCGACACAGATACGCAGTATTTT. It codes for CSDTDTQYF.

The chain uses TRBV10-3 and TRBJ2-2; D gene uncertain. CDR3 size: 13 residues. V was cut by 8 bases and J by 6 bases, with 13 bases left in between. In germline, CDR1 is ENHRY, CDR2 SYGVKD. As DNA, the CDR3 is TGTGCCATCGGGAACTCTTTATCCGGGGAGCTGTTTTTT. Translation: CAIGNSLSGELFF.

The genes are TRBV2 and TRBJ2-7, with D possibly TRBD2 on 6 matching bases. CDR3 length equals 14 residues. V lost 5 bases to trimming and J lost 3 bases, with 14 bases between them. Germline V gene lookup returns CDR1 SNHLY and CDR2 FYNNEI. The CDR3 region is CASSPGLWSYEQYF. Here the CDR3 DNA reads TGTGCCAGCAGTCCGGGACTCTGGAGCTACGAGCAGTACTTC.

The chain recombines TRBV25-1 with TRBJ2-1; D is unresolved. V gave up 2 bases and J gave up 7 bases, with 12 bases separating them. The CDR3 is made up of 14 amino acids. Germline CDR1 reads MGHDK; CDR2 reads SYGVNS. CDR3 sequence (DNA): TGTGCCAGCAGTGAAGTCGGAGTTGGTAATGAGCAGTTCTTC. Translating it yields CASSEVGVGNEQFF.

V is TRBV29-1 and J is TRBJ2-7; 7 bases map to TRBD1. Per the germline V gene, CDR1 is SQVTM and CDR2 is ANQGSEA. The CDR3 has 13 amino acids. Trimming removed 4 bases from V and 0 bases from J; junction bases left unmatched: 3. The CDR3 nucleotides read TGCAGCGTTGGAGGGGGCCACTCCTACGAGCAGTACTTC. Amino acid sequence: CSVGGGHSYEQYF.

V and J are TRBV5-1 and TRBJ2-7; 11 nucleotides match TRBD2. The CDR3 sequence is 14 residues long. V shed 4 bases and J 7 bases; nucleotides not matched to a gene: 7. CDR1 is SGHRS, CDR2 YFSETQ, per germline. The CDR3 nucleotides are TGCGCCAGCAGCCCCGGGGTAGCGGGAGGGGAGCAGTACTTC. Its translation is CASSPGVAGGEQYF.

In this sample, this clone turned up once. The V and J genes are TRBV18 and TRBJ2-5, with TRBD1 identical over 7 bases. Germline V gene sequence: CDR1 KGHSH, CDR2 LQKENI. This CDR3 region has 14 residues. V lost 2 bases, J lost 5 bases, and 5 bases stayed unmatched. The CDR3 spells CASSPNDRAETQYF. The CDR3 region has the DNA TGTGCCAGCTCACCAAACGACAGGGCGGAGACCCAGTACTTC.

CDR3 sequence (DNA): TGTGCCAGCAGCTTAAGGCGGGGATACACAGATACGCAGTATTTT. Its protein is CASSLRRGYTDTQYF. The rearrangement joins TRBV7-3 to TRBJ2-3; D may be TRBD2 (6 bases). Germline V gene data show CDR1 as SGHTA and CDR2 as FQGTGA. The CDR3 is 15 residues long. V lost 1 base and J lost 2, with 10 bases in between.

The chain carries TRBV5-1 and TRBJ2-3; possible D gene TRBD1, 5 bases. CDR3 length equals 15 residues. Trimming removed 2 bases from V and 1 base from J, with 11 bases in between. Germline CDR1 is SGHRS and CDR2 is YFSETQ. The DNA of the CDR3 is TGCGCCAGCAGCTTTTCAGGGCCAGGCACAGATACGCAGTATTTT. Protein product: CASSFSGPGTDTQYF. Using reference TRBV5-1 and TRBJ2-3 for the parts outside the CDR3, the full variable domain is KAGVTQTPRYLIKTRGQQVTLSCSPISGHRSVSWYQQTPGQGLQFLFEYFSETQRNKGNFPGRFSGRQFSNSRSEMNVSTLELGDSALYLCASSFSGPGTDTQYFGPGTRLTVL.

The V and J genes are TRBV29-1 and TRBJ1-5; TRBD1 might be the D (6 bases). Per germline, CDR1 SQVTM and CDR2 ANQGSEA. This CDR3 is 13 amino acids long. Trimming took off 5 bases at V and 0 bases at J, with 8 bases between the two ends. The CDR3 DNA is TGCAGCGTTTCGGGGGCTAGCAATCAGCCCCAGCATTTT. It encodes CSVSGASNQPQHF.

This chain connects TRBV5-1 to TRBJ2-2; D gene unclear. V lost 3 bases to trimming and J lost 2 bases, with 14 bases between them. Germline V CDR1 and CDR2: SGHRS, YFSETQ. This CDR3 spans 16 amino acids. The CDR3: CASSSFGRSNTGELFF. CDR3 DNA: TGCGCCAGCAGCTCATTCGGACGGTCAAACACCGGGGAGCTGTTTTTT. The full variable domain, in which reference TRBV5-1 and TRBJ2-2 provide the parts outside the CDR3, is KAGVTQTPRYLIKTRGQQVTLSCSPISGHRSVSWYQQTPGQGLQFLFEYFSETQRNKGNFPGRFSGRQFSNSRSEMNVSTLELGDSALYLCASSSFGRSNTGELFFGEGSRLTVL.

A note on this clone: Other DNA sequences in the sample encode the same CDR3. The chain is built from TRBV28 and TRBJ2-3; TRBD2 might be the D (5 bases). Germline V gene sequence: CDR1 MDHEN, CDR2 SYDVKM. This CDR3 is 13 amino acids long. V lost 2 bases, J lost 4 bases, and 7 bases lay in between. The CDR3 reads CASSLRGPDTQYF. The CDR3 DNA reads TGTGCCAGCAGTTTACGGGGTCCAGATACGCAGTATTTT.

The J gene is TRBJ2-7, the V gene TRBV11-1, with 8 nucleotides matching TRBD1. Germline loops: CDR1 SGHAT, CDR2 FQDESV (reference sequence). There are 13 residues in the CDR3. The J segment lost 5 bases and the V segment lost 4 bases, leaving 4 bases of the junction unmatched. The CDR3 loop is CASSSDRDHEQYF. CDR3 sequence (DNA): TGTGCCAGCAGCTCGGACAGGGACCACGAGCAGTACTTC.

The chain recombines TRBV7-9 with TRBJ1-5; TRBD1 agrees at 8 bases. Germline V gives CDR1 SEHNR, CDR2 FQNEAQ (reference sequence). CDR3 length: 14 residues. Unmatched junction bases numbered 5, after V lost 5 bases and J lost 5 bases. The CDR3 DNA is TGTGCCAGCAGCCTATCAGGGGGCCATCAGCCCCAGCATTTT. Protein: CASSLSGGHQPQHF.

V is TRBV10-1 and J is TRBJ1-1; unclear D gene. In germline, CDR1 is WNHNN, CDR2 SYGVQD (reference sequence). The V end was cut by 3 bases, the J end by 5 bases, with 10 bases between. CDR3 length equals 13 residues. The CDR3 nucleotides read TGCGCCAGCAGTGATGTCTTGGGGACTGAAGCTTTCTTT. Translating it yields CASSDVLGTEAFF.

The rearrangement uses TRBV6-5 and TRBJ2-7, with D perhaps given as TRBD1 or TRBD2 (5 bases each). There are 12 residues in the CDR3. CDR1 and CDR2 from the germline V gene are MNHEY and SVGAGI. Trimming pared 0 bases from V and 6 bases from J, leaving 6 bases between. The CDR3 region has the DNA TGTGCCAGCAGTTACTCTGGGGGCGAGCAGTACTTC. It translates to CASSYSGGEQYF.